Below are 3 T cell receptor beta chains sequenced from a single sample in a study of cytomegalovirus exposure and HLA in healthy donors. Repertoires were generated with immunoSEQ multiplex PCR, while TCRdb's copy carries only in-frame clones and drops some. The data show about 200,000 clones, 84% seen once. Material for sequencing was PBMCs. The receptors derive from a woman aged 30 to 39 in good health and CMV-seropositive.

This chain connects TRBV5-1 to TRBJ2-3; no definite D call. CDR3 length: 14 residues. Germline CDR1 SGHRS, CDR2 YFSETQ. V was pared by 6 bases and J by 0 bases, with 11 bases between. In DNA, the CDR3 is TGCGCCAGCAATCGAGCGTTTAGCACAGATACGCAGTATTTT. Translating it yields CASNRAFSTDTQYF.

The chain employs TRBV19 and TRBJ1-2; D call uncertain. The CDR3 covers 14 residues. Germline CDR1 reads LNHDA; CDR2 reads SQIVND (reference sequence). With 3 bases removed from V and 2 bases from J, the gap between germline ends came to 10 bases. The CDR3 loop reads CASSIPRLNYGYTF. The CDR3 DNA sequence: TGTGCCAGTAGTATTCCCCGTTTAAACTATGGCTACACCTTC.

The gene calls are TRBV6-5 and TRBJ2-7, with 8 nucleotides matching TRBD1. Looked up from germline, CDR1 is MNHEY and CDR2 is SVGAGI. J was trimmed by 5 bases and V by 6 bases; bases with no gene match: 12. This CDR3 has 15 amino acids. CDR3 nucleotides: TGTGCCAGCAGGCCCCGACAGGGGAAGGGCAACGAGCAGTACTTC. It yields the protein CASRPRQGKGNEQYF.